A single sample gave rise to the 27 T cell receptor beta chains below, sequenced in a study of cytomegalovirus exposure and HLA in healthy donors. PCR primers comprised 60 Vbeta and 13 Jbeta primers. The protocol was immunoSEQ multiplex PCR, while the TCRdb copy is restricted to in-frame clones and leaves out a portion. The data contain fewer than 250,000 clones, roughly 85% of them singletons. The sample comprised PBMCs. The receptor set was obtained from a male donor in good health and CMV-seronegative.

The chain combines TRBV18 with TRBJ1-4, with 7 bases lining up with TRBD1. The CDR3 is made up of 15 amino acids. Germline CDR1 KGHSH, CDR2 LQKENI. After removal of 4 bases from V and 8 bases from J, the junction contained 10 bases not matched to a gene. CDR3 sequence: CASSLSTGLVEKLFF. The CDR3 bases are TGTGCCAGCTCACTATCGACAGGGTTGGTCGAAAAACTGTTTTTT.

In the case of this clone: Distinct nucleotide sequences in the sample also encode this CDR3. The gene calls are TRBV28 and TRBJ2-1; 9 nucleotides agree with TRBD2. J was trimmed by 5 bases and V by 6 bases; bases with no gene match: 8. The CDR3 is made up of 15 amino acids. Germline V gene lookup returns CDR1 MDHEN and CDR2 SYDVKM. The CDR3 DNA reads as TGTGCCAGCAGCCTCCTCCTAGCGGGGAACAATGAGCAGTTCTTC. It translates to CASSLLLAGNNEQFF.

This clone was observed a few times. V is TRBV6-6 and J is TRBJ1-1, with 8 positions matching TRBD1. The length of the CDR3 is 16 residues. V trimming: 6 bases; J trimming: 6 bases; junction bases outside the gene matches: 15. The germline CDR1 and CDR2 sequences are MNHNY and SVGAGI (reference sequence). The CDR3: CASSSGQGVAPSEAFF. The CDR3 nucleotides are TGTGCCAGCAGCTCCGGACAGGGAGTTGCCCCCTCTGAAGCTTTCTTT.

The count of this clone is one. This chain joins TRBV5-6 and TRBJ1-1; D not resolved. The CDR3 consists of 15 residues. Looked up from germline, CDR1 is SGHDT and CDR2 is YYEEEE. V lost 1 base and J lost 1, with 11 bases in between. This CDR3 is CASSLLGPGNTEAFF. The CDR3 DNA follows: TGTGCCAGCAGCTTGTTGGGCCCAGGGAACACTGAAGCTTTCTTT.

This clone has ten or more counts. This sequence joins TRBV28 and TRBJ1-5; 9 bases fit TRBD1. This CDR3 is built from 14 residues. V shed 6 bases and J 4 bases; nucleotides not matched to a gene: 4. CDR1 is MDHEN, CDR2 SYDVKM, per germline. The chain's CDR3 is CASRTGGGNQPQHF. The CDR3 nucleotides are TGTGCCAGCAGGACAGGGGGGGGGAATCAGCCCCAGCATTTT.

This chain's CDR3 is CASSDKNTGELFF. The CDR3 nucleotides read TGTGCCAGCAGTGATAAGAACACCGGGGAGCTGTTTTTT. This rearrangement joins TRBV6-4 to TRBJ2-2; D is undetermined. Trimming took 3 bases from V and 1 from J, leaving 3 bases between them. Germline-derived CDR1 and CDR2 are MRHNA and SNTAGT. This CDR3 is 13 amino acids long.

CDR3 DNA: TGTGCCAGCAGCCCAGGGTGGGAGGGCGAGCAGTACTTC. This encodes CASSPGWEGEQYF. The chain carries TRBV6-6 and TRBJ2-5, with 7 nucleotides matching TRBD2. Matching the DNA end better, TRBJ2-7 makes the J call doubtful. Germline CDR1 MNHNY, CDR2 SVGAGI (reference sequence). The CDR3 runs to 13 residues.

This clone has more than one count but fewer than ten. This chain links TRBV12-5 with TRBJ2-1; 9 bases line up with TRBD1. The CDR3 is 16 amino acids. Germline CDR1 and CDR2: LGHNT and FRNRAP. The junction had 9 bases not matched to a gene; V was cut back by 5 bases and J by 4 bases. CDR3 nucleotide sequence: TGTGCTAGTGGTGTAAACAGGGGGCGCGAGTACAATGAGCAGTTCTTC. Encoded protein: CASGVNRGREYNEQFF. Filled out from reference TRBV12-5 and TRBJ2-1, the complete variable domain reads DARVTQTPRHKVTEMGQEVTMRCQPILGHNTVFWYRQTMMQGLELLAYFRNRAPLDDSGMPKDRFSAEMPDATLATLKIQPSEPRDSAVYFCASGVNRGREYNEQFFGPGTRLTVL.

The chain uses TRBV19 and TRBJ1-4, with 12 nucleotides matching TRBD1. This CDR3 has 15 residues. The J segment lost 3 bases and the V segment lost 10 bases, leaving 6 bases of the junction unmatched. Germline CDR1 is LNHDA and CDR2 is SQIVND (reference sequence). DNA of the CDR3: TGTGCCACTCGGGACAGGGGGCTGTCTAATGAAAAACTGTTTTTT. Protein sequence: CATRDRGLSNEKLFF.

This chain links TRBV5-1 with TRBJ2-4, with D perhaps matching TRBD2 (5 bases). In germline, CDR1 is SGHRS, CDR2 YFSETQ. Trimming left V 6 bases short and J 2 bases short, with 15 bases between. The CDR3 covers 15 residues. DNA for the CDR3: TGCGCCAGCATGGACTTGCCCCGGCCCAAAAACATTCAGTACTTC. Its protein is CASMDLPRPKNIQYF.

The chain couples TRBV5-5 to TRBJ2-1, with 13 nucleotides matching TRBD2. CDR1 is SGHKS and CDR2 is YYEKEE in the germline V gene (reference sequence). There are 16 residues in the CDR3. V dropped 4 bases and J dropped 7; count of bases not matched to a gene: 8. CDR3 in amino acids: CASSPSRTSGGNEQFF. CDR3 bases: TGTGCCAGCAGCCCAAGTAGGACTAGCGGGGGTAATGAGCAGTTCTTC.

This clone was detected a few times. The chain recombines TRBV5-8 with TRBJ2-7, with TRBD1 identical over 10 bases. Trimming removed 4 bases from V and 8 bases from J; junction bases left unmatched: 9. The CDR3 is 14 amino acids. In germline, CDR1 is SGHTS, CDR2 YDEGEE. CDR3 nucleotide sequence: TGTGCCAGCAGCCCCCGGGACAGGGGATCCAAGCAGTACTTC. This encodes CASSPRDRGSKQYF.

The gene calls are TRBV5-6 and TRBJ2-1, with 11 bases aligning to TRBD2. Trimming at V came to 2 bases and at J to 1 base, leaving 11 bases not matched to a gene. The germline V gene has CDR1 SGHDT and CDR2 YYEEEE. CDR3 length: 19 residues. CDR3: CASSFGLAGRVMSYNEQFF. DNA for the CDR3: TGTGCCAGCAGCTTTGGACTAGCGGGTCGGGTAATGTCCTACAATGAGCAGTTCTTC.

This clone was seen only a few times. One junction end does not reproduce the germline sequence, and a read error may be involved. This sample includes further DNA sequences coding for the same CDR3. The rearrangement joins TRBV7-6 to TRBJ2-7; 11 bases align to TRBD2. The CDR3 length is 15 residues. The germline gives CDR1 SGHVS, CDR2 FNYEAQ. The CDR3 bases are TGTGCCAGCAGCATGGGACTAGCGGTCTCCTACGAGCAGTACTTT. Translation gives CASSMGLAVSYEQYF.

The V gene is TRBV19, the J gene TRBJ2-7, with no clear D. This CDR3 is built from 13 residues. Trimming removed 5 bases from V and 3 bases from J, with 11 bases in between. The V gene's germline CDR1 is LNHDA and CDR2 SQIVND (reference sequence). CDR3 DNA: TGTGCCAGTAGTTCGGGTCAGTTCTACGAGCAGTACTTC. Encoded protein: CASSSGQFYEQYF.

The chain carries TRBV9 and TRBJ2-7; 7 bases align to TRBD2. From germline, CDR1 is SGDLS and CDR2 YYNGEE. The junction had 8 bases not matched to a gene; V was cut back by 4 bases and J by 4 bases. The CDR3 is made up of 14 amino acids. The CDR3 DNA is TGTGCCAGCAGCCCTCAGACTAGCCAGTACGAGCAGTACTTC. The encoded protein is CASSPQTSQYEQYF.

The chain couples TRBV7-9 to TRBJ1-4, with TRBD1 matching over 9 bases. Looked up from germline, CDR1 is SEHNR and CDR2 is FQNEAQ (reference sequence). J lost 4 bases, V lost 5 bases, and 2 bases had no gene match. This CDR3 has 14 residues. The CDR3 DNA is TGTGCCAGCAGCCGGGACAGGGATAATGAAAAACTGTTTTTT. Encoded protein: CASSRDRDNEKLFF. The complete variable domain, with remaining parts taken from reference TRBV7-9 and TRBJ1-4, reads DTGVSQNPRHKITKRGQNVTFRCDPISEHNRLYWYRQTLGQGPEFLTYFQNEAQLEKSRLLSDRFSAERPKGSFSTLEIQRTEQGDSAMYLCASSRDRDNEKLFFGSGTQLSVL.

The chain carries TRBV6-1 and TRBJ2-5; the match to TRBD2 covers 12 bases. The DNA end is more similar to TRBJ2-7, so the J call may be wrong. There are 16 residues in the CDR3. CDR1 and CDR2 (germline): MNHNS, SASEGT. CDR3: CASSEGLAGGVYEQYF. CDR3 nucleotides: TGTGCCAGCAGTGAAGGGCTAGCGGGAGGGGTTTACGAGCAGTACTTC.

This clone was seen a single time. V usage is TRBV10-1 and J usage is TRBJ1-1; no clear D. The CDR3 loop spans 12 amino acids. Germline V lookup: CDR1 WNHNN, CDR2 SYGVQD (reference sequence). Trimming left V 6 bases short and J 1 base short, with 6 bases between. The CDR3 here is CASRLKNTEAFF. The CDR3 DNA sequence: TGCGCCAGCAGACTAAAGAACACTGAAGCTTTCTTT.

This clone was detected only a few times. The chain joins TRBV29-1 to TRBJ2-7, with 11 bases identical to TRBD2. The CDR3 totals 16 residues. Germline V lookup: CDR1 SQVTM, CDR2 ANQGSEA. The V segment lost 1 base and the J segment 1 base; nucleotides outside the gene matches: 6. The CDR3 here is CSVEVVAGGSSYEQYF. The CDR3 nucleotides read TGCAGCGTTGAAGTAGTAGCGGGGGGGAGTTCCTACGAGCAGTACTTC.

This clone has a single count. The CDR3 sequence is CASSLAPPGSGNTIYF. CDR3 bases: TGTGCCAGCAGCTTGGCCCCTCCGGGCTCTGGAAACACCATATATTTT. The chain links TRBV5-6 to TRBJ1-3; D gene uncertain. The V end lost 0 bases, the J end lost 0 bases, and 10 bases lay between the germline ends. The CDR3 consists of 16 residues. The germline gives CDR1 SGHDT, CDR2 YYEEEE.

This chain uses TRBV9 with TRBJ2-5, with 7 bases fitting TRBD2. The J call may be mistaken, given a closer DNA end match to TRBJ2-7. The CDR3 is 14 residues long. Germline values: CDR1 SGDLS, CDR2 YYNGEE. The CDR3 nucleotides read TGTGCCAGCAGCCCACGGGGAGGGGTCTACGAGCAGTACTTC. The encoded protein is CASSPRGGVYEQYF.

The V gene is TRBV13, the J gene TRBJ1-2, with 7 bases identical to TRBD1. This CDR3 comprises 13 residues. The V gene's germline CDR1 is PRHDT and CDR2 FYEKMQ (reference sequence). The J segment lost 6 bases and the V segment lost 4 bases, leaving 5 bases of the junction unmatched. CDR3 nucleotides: TGTGCCAGCAGCTCGACAGGGCGGGATGGCTACACCTTC. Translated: CASSSTGRDGYTF.

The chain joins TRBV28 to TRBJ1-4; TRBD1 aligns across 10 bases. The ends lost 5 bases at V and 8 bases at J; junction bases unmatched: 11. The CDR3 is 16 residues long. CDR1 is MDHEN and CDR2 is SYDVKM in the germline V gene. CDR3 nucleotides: TGTGCCAGCAGTAGCAACGGACAGGGGGTGCGGGAAAAACTGTTTTTT. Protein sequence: CASSSNGQGVREKLFF.

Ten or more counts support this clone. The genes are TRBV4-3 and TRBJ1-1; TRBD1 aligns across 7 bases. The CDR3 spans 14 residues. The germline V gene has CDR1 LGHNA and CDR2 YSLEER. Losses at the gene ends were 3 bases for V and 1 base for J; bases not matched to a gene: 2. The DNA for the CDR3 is TGCGCCAGCAGCCAGGACAGGAAGAACACTGAAGCTTTCTTT. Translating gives CASSQDRKNTEAFF.

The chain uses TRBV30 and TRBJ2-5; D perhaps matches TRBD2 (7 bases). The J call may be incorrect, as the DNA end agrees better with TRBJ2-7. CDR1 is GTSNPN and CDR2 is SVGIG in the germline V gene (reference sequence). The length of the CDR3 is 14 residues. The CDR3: CAWSINGGPYEQYF. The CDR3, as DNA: TGTGCCTGGAGCATTAACGGGGGGCCCTACGAGCAGTACTTC.

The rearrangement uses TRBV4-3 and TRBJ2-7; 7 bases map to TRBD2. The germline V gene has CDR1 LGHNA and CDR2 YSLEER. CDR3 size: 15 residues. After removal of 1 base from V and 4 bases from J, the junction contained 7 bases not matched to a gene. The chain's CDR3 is CASSQVSGGGYEQYF. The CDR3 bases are TGCGCCAGCAGCCAAGTGTCCGGGGGAGGGTACGAGCAGTACTTC.